The following is a TCR beta chain sequence with its context. Repertoires were generated with immunoSEQ multiplex PCR, while TCRdb's copy carries only in-frame clones and drops some. The table lists about 120,000 clones, roughly nine tenths of them singletons. The sample is drawn from a study of T cell responses to AZD1222 COVID-19 vaccine. This CDR3 spans 15 amino acids. V gave up 8 bases and J gave up 5 bases, with 19 bases separating them. CDR1 and CDR2 from the germline V gene are SGHTA and FQGNSA. The chain carries TRBV7-2 and TRBJ1-5; the D is unclear. Sequenced here: peripheral blood, sampled on day 0 of AZD1222 vaccination. The TCR was taken from an adult in good health. The CDR3 sequence is CASLGTVGGYQPQHF. The DNA for the CDR3 is TGTGCCAGCTTAGGTACGGTAGGCGGATATCAGCCCCAGCATTTT.